This entry describes one T cell receptor (beta chain). Amplification targeted TCR beta CDR3 regions from RNA transcripts. During a first-round RT-PCR of the TCR CDR3, the HTBI primer set was used. TCRdb reprocessed the multiplex PCR reads with MiXCR, giving one entry per CDR3 protein. The table has 250,000 to 400,000 distinct CDR3 sequences, about 13% seen once; the top ten hold roughly 35%. The sample originates from a study of T cells in Graves' hyperthyroidism and ophthalmopathy. The source is a woman in her thirties or forties with Graves' ophthalmopathy. The sequenced sample was blood.

The DNA of the CDR3 is TGTGCCAGCTCAGCGAATTCAAGGGTGGTGAACACTGAAGCTTTCTTT. The encoded protein is CASSANSRVVNTEAFF. V usage is TRBV18 and J usage is TRBJ1-1; the D is unclear. V lost 5 bases and J 0 bases, leaving 16 bases between the germline ends. Germline CDR1 reads KGHSH; CDR2 reads LQKENI. The CDR3 length is 16 residues.